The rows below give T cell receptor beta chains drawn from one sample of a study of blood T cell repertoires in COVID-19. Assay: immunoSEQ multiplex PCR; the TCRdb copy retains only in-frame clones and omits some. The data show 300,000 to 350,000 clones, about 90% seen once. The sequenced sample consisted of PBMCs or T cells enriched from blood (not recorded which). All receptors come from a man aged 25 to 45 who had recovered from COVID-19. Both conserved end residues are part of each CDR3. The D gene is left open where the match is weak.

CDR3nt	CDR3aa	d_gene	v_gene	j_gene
TGTGCCACCAGTGATTTAAGCGGGGAAAATGAGCAGTTCTTC	CATSDLSGENEQFF	TRBD2	TRBV24-1	TRBJ2-1
TGCGCCAGCAGCTTGGCCCAGGGAGGGACAGATACGCAGTATTTT	CASSLAQGGTDTQYF	TRBD2	TRBV5-1	TRBJ2-3
TGTGCCGGACGGGACAGTCCCAATCAGCCCCAGCATTTT	CAGRDSPNQPQHF	TRBD1	TRBV6-5	TRBJ1-5
TGTGCCAGCAGTCCTCGAGGACTTTCGGATACGCAGTATTTT	CASSPRGLSDTQYF	.	TRBV27	TRBJ2-3
TGTGCCAGCAGTCGATCCTCGCGGGGGCCGAGGGACATTCAGTACTTC	CASSRSSRGPRDIQYF	.	TRBV5-4	TRBJ2-4
TGTGCCAGCAGCTTAGGGGGCGCGGTTGGCTACACCTTC	CASSLGGAVGYTF	.	TRBV7-9	TRBJ1-2
TGTGCCAGCAGCTCTCGGGACAGAAATGAGCAGTTCTTC	CASSSRDRNEQFF	TRBD1	TRBV9	TRBJ2-1
TGTGCCAGCAGTGTAGGTAGCGGGGGGGCAAATGAGCAGTTCTTC	CASSVGSGGANEQFF	TRBD2	TRBV2	TRBJ2-1
TGTGCCAGCAGTCCACGACAGGGGAAACTGTTTTTT	CASSPRQGKLFF	TRBD1	TRBV12-3/TRBV12-4	TRBJ1-4
TGTGCCAGCAGCCCCCGAGGGCCTGGAGATACGCAGTATTTT	CASSPRGPGDTQYF	.	TRBV7-8	TRBJ2-3
TGTGCCATCAGTGAGCTGGGGGCAGGGAGAGGACAGGGCTCACCCCTCCACTTT	CAISELGAGRGQGSPLHF	TRBD1	TRBV10-3	TRBJ1-6
TGTGCCAGCAGGGGCTTGCACCCGAACACTGAAGCTTTCTTT	CASRGLHPNTEAFF	.	TRBV6-6	TRBJ1-1
TGCGCCAGCAGCTTAAACACAGGGGGCCAAGAGACCCAGTACTTC	CASSLNTGGQETQYF	TRBD1	TRBV5-1	TRBJ2-5
TGTGCCAGCAGCAGTCTTACAGGAGCTGAAGCTTTCTTT	CASSSLTGAEAFF	.	TRBV5-5	TRBJ1-1